This T cell receptor (beta chain) was documented in a study of molecular identifiers for immune sequencing clone quantification. Broader study findings: Clones above 20 RNA copies contained over 98% of effector molecules but under 1% of naive ones.

In this sample, this clonotype turned up many times. The antigen is not known. One entry per CDR3 protein, called by TCRdb with MiXCR from the PCR reads. Among hundreds of thousands of distinct CDR3 sequences listed, less than 30% were seen once. V was pared by 5 bases and J by 0 bases, with 6 bases of the junction left unmatched. The CDR3 contains 16 residues. Germline CDR1 and CDR2: SEHNR and FQNEAQ (reference sequence). Sequenced sample: naive CD8+ T cells from blood, with Jurkat cell RNA spiked in. As for subset: FACS-sorted CD8+CD4-CCR7+CD45RA+ naive T cells. The chain has TRBV7-9 and TRBJ2-3; 9 bases line up with TRBD2. The TCR comes from a human donor in good health. Some libraries in this study had Jurkat cell RNA spiked in. CDR3 in DNA: TGTGCCAGCAGCCTGGGACTAGCAGAAAGCACAGATACGCAGTATTTT. Translation gives CASSLGLAESTDTQYF.